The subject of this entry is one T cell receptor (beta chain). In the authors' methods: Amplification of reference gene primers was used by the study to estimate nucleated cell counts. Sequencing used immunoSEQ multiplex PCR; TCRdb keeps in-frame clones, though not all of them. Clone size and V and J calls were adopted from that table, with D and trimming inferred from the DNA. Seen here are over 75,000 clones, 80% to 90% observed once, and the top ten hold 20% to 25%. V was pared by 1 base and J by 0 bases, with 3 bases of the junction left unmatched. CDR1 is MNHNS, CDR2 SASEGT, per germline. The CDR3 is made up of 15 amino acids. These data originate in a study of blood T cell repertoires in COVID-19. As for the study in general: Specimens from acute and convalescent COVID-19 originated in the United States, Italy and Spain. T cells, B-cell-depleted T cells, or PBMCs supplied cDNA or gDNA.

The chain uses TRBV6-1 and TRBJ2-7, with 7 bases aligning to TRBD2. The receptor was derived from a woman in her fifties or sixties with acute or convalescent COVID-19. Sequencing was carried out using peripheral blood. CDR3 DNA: TGTGCCAGCAGTGAAGAGCCGGGAGGCTCCTACGAGCAGTACTTC. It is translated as CASSEEPGGSYEQYF.